This T cell receptor (beta chain) was captured in a study of blood T cell repertoires in COVID-19. As for the study in general: Spain, Italy and the United States supplied samples that represented acute and convalescent COVID-19. T cells, B-cell-depleted T cells, or PBMCs supplied cDNA or gDNA.

Authors' methods: Using reference gene primer amplification, nucleated cell counts were estimated. The data were produced by immunoSEQ multiplex PCR, yet TCRdb's version contains in-frame clones alone and is incomplete. V and J calls and clone size follow that table, whereas D and trimming were derived from the DNA. The table lists 450,000 to 500,000 clones, approximately 85% of them singletons. From germline, CDR1 is MNHEY and CDR2 SVGAGI. The CDR3 has 15 amino acids. The V gene lost 2 bases and the J gene lost 4 bases, with 11 bases spanning the gap. The receptor's source is a human donor in a cohort sampled during active COVID-19. Input material: peripheral blood. The chain joins TRBV6-5 to TRBJ2-2, with D uncertain. As DNA, the CDR3 is TGTGCCAGCAGTTACCTTGGGTCAGGCACCGGGGAGCTGTTTTTT. Its protein product is CASSYLGSGTGELFF.